The rows below give T cell receptor beta chains drawn from one sample of a study of T cell responses to AZD1222 COVID-19 vaccine. Generated by immunoSEQ multiplex PCR, the TCRdb table keeps only in-frame clones and is missing some. The sample includes 100,000 or so clones, about 88% seen only once; the top ten take over 15%. Here the sequenced sample was peripheral blood, taken on day 0 of AZD1222 vaccination. All receptors come from an adult in good health. Both conserved end residues are part of each CDR3. A D gene is named only where the DNA matches it firmly. The size field is filled for only some rows; it gives once, few, many or a size class.

V,J,size,D,DNA,CDR3
TRBV2,TRBJ1-2,NA,TRBD1,TGTGCCAGCAGTGTAAGACAGGGGGAATATGGCTACACCTTC,CASSVRQGEYGYTF
TRBV3-1/TRBV3-2,TRBJ1-5,NA,NA,TGTGCCAGCAGCCAAGGTAGTGGCAGTCAGCCCCAGCATTTT,CASSQGSGSQPQHF
TRBV5-5,TRBJ1-1,NA,TRBD1,TGTGCCAGCAGCTTTAACAGGGGTTACACTGAAGCTTTCTTT,CASSFNRGYTEAFF
TRBV11-3,TRBJ1-1,NA,NA,TGTGCCAGCAGCTTTAGCCAGAACACTGAAGCTTTCTTT,CASSFSQNTEAFF
TRBV7-8,TRBJ2-2,NA,NA,TGTGCCAGCAGCTTAGTGCCAGGGGGAGGGACCGGGGAGCTGTTTTTT,CASSLVPGGGTGELFF
TRBV7-9,TRBJ2-5,NA,TRBD1,TGTGCCAGCAGCCCCAGGGGGTCCGGGGAGACCCAGTACTTC,CASSPRGSGETQYF
TRBV5-4,TRBJ1-3,NA,TRBD1,TGTGCCAGCAGCTTGGTCTTAACTCCGGGGGACAGGGCCTCTGGAAACACCATATATTTT,CASSLVLTPGDRASGNTIYF
TRBV5-4,TRBJ1-2,NA,TRBD1,TGTGCCAGCAGTCCCGGGACAGGGGATGGCTACACCTTC,CASSPGTGDGYTF
TRBV15,TRBJ1-6,NA,NA,TGTGCCACCAGCAGAGATAGGGGAGTAAATTCACCCCTCCACTTT,CATSRDRGVNSPLHF
TRBV6-5,TRBJ1-4,NA,NA,TGTGCCACCGGGCGGGGGGCAGGGAATGAAAAACTGTTTTTT,CATGRGAGNEKLFF
TRBV19,TRBJ1-2,NA,NA,TGTGCCAGTAGCCCAATATGGGGGAACTATGGCTACACCTTC,CASSPIWGNYGYTF
TRBV9,TRBJ2-5,few,NA,TGTGCCAGCAGCGTAGGAGAGGCCGGGAAGACCCAGTACTTC,CASSVGEAGKTQYF
TRBV6-5,TRBJ2-5,NA,NA,TGTGCCAGCAGTCAATTGGGGGGCGGCCAAGAGACCCAGTACTTC,CASSQLGGGQETQYF
TRBV5-4,TRBJ1-2,NA,NA,TGTGCCAGCAGCTCCCGGGACATAACTAACTATGGCTACACCTTC,CASSSRDITNYGYTF
TRBV7-3,TRBJ2-1,NA,NA,TGTGCCAGCAGCTTAATATCTGGGGGGGCTCGTTTCGAGAATGAGCAGTTCTTC,CASSLISGGARFENEQFF
TRBV6-1,TRBJ1-2,NA,NA,TGTGCCAGCAGTGATGGCAGAAACTATGGCTACACCTTC,CASSDGRNYGYTF
TRBV7-8,TRBJ2-1,NA,NA,TGTGCCAGCAGGCTTAGGGGTGGTCGTGAGCAGTTCTTC,CASRLRGGREQFF
TRBV6-1,TRBJ1-2,once,NA,TGTGCCAGCAGTGAATTTATCCCAGTTGGAGGCTACACCTTC,CASSEFIPVGGYTF
TRBV28,TRBJ1-6,few,NA,TGTGCCAGCAGCCCTCGGGACTTCTCACCCCTCCACTTT,CASSPRDFSPLHF
TRBV2,TRBJ1-2,NA,NA,TGTGCCAGCAGTGGGACCTCATATGGCTACACCTTC,CASSGTSYGYTF
TRBV7-2,TRBJ2-5,NA,NA,TGTGCCAGCAGCTTCACGTGGACGACCCAGTACTTC,CASSFTWTTQYF